These T cell receptor beta chains were read from a single sample in a study of shared T cell receptors in the human thymus. Produced via immunoSEQ multiplex PCR; TCRdb's table is partial and in-frame only. The data hold about 730,000 clones, with 75% to 90% observed a single time. The data also belong to a second study, concerning human thymus T cells.

Sequencing used thymocytes. Receptors were obtained from a girl under three years old with a congenital heart defect. Each CDR3 is given with its conserved first and last residue. A D gene is named only where the DNA matches it firmly. Where a row states a size, it is once, few, many or the class of an expanded clone; other rows omit it.

>TRBJ1-1|NA|NA|TRBV14
TGTGCCAGCAGCCCACCCAACAGTCTCTTGAACACTGAAGCTTTCTTT
CASSPPNSLLNTEAFF
>TRBJ1-1|TRBD1|NA|TRBV4-1
TGCGCCAGCAGCCAACCCCGCCCGGGACAGGGTTCTTGCGGTGAAGCTTTCTTT
CASSQPRPGQGSCGEAFF
>TRBJ2-7|NA|once|TRBV27
TGTGCCAGCAGTTCACACCGCCATCCCAATCAGGGTTATCACGAGCAGTACTTC
CASSSHRHPNQGYHEQYF
>TRBJ1-2|NA|few|TRBV6-5
TGTGCCACCCGCCCGGAGCTCTATGGCTACACCTTC
CATRPELYGYTF
>TRBJ1-5|TRBD1|NA|TRBV10-3
TGTGCCATCAGTGAGCCATTGTCCGGGACAGACCATTATAGCAATCAGCCCCAGCATTTT
CAISEPLSGTDHYSNQPQHF
>TRBJ1-1|NA|NA|TRBV28
TGTGCCAGCAGTTTCCAAATACACCCTTTGATTTGGAACACTGAAGCTTTCTTT
CASSFQIHPLIWNTEAFF
>TRBJ1-2|NA|NA|TRBV20-1
TGCAGTGCTACTCAGGTCCGCGGCTACACCTTC
CSATQVRGYTF
>TRBJ1-3|TRBD1|NA|TRBV4-1
TGCGCCAGCAGCCGGGACAGGGGCTCTGGAAACACCATATATTTT
CASSRDRGSGNTIYF
>TRBJ1-1|NA|NA|TRBV5-1
TGCGCCAGCAGCTGGACAGTGAAAGGCACTGAAGCTTTCTTT
CASSWTVKGTEAFF
>TRBJ1-1|TRBD1|NA|TRBV4-2
TGTGCCAGCAGCCAAGAGCAAGGGGCAGGGGGCGGGTGGGGCACTGAAGCTTTCTTT
CASSQEQGAGGGWGTEAFF
>TRBJ1-1|NA|NA|TRBV18
TGTGCCAGCTCACCCAGGACTGTGAACACTGAAGCTTTCTTT
CASSPRTVNTEAFF
>TRBJ2-1|TRBD2|NA|TRBV7-8
TGTGCCAGCAGCTCAGGCATTGGGACTAGCGGGGGGTGCGTTTATGAGCAGTTCTTC
CASSSGIGTSGGCVYEQFF
>TRBJ2-7|TRBD1|NA|TRBV28
TGTGCCAGCAGTTACTTCCGCCGGGACAGGTTCTCCTACGAGCAGTACTTC
CASSYFRRDRFSYEQYF
>TRBJ2-7|NA|NA|TRBV11-2
TGTGCCAGCAGCTTACCATACAGGGAAGGGGAGCAGTACTTC
CASSLPYREGEQYF
>TRBJ1-3|NA|few|TRBV6-5
TGTGCCAGCCGTGGAGTGTCCTCTGGAAACACCATATATTTT
CASRGVSSGNTIYF
>TRBJ1-1|NA|NA|TRBV4-3
TGCGCCAGCAGGAAAAACTGGCGGGTGCGACCCAATCTTGGAAGGGACACTGAAGCTTTCTTT
CASRKNWRVRPNLGRDTEAFF
>TRBJ1-5|NA|NA|TRBV19
TGTGCCAGTGGACAGCTTTATCAGCCCCAGCATTTT
CASGQLYQPQHF
>TRBJ1-4|TRBD1|few|TRBV5-5
TGTGCCAGCAGCTTTCGCCCGGGACAGGCTAATGAAAAACTGTTTTTT
CASSFRPGQANEKLFF
>TRBJ2-1|NA|NA|TRBV7-9
TGTGCCAGCAGCTTAGTGAGGTGCAATGAGCAGTTCTTC
CASSLVRCNEQFF
>TRBJ2-7|TRBD1|NA|TRBV7-2
TGTGCCAGCAGTTTGGACAGGGGGCTGATCTACGAGCAGTACTTC
CASSLDRGLIYEQYF
>TRBJ2-5|TRBD1|NA|TRBV27
TGTGCCAGCAGTTTATCCCCTATGACAGGGTACCAAGAGACCCAGTACTTC
CASSLSPMTGYQETQYF
>TRBJ2-7|NA|NA|TRBV15
TGTGCCACCAGCTCCTCCTTAGGGGATCTCTACGAGCAGTACTTC
CATSSSLGDLYEQYF
>TRBJ2-7|TRBD1|NA|TRBV7-6
TGTGCCAGCAGCCCACAGGGGCCAGCCCCCTCCTACGAGCAGTACTTC
CASSPQGPAPSYEQYF
>TRBJ2-2|TRBD1|NA|TRBV11-2
TGTGCCAGCAGCCCGCTTGACAGGGATAAGAACACCGGGGAGCTGTTTTTT
CASSPLDRDKNTGELFF
>TRBJ2-5|NA|NA|TRBV19
TGTGCCAGTAGTGTTCCAGGGGATTGGGGAGAGACCCAGTACTTC
CASSVPGDWGETQYF
>TRBJ2-7|NA|NA|TRBV5-5
TGTGCCAGCAGCTTGGATGGGGCAGTTGGGTACTTC
CASSLDGAVGYF